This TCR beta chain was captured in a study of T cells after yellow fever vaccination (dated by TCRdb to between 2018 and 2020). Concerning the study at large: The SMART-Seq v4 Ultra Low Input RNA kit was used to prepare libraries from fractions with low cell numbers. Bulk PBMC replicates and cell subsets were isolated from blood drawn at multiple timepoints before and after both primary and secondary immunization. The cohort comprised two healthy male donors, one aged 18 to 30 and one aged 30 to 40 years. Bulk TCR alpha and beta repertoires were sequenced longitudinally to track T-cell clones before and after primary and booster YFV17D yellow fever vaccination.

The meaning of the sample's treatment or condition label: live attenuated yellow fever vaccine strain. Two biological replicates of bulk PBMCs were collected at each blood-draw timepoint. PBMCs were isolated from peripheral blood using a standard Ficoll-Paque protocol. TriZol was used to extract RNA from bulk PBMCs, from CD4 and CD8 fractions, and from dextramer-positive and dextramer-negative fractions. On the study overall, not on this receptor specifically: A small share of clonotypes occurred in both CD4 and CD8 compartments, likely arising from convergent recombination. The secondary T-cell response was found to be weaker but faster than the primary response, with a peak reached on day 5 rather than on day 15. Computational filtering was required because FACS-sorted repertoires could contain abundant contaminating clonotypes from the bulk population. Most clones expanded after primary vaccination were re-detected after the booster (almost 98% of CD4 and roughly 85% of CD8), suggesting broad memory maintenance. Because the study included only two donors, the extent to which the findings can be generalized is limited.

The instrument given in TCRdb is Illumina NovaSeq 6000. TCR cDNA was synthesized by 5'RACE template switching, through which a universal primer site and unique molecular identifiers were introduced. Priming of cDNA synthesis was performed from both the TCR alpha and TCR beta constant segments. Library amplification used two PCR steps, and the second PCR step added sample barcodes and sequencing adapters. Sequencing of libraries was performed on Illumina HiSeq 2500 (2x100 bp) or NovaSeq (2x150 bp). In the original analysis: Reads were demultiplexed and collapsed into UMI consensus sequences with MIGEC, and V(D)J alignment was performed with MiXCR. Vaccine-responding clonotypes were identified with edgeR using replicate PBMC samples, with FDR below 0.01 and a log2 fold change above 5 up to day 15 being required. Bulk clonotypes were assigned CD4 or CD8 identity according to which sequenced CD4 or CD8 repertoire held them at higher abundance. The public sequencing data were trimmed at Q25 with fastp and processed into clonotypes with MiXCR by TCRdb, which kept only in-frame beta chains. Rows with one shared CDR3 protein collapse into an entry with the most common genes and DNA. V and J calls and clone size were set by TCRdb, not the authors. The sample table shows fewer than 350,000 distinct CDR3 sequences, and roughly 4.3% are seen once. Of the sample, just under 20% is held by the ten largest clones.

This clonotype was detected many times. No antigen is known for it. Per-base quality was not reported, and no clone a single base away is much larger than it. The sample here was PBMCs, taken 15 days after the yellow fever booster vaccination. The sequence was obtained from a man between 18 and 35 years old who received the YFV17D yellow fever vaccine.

The DNA is as follows: TGTGCCAGCAGCCAAGATTGGTCGGGGGCAGTTGGCTACACCTTC. The translation is CASSQDWSGAVGYTF. The chain is assembled from TRBV4-2 and TRBJ1-2; the best D guess is TRBD1, with 6 bases matching. V gives up 0 bases and J gives up 7 bases, and the segment between their germline ends measures 15 bases. The germline V gene specifies LGHNA as CDR1 and YNFKEQ as CDR2. From the cysteine up to the phenylalanine, the CDR3 has a length of 15 residues. The CDR3 DNA has 45 bases and is translated from base 1.